These T cell receptor beta chains were read from a single sample in a study of CD8 T cells in ankylosing spondylitis. TCRdb used MiXCR to reprocess the 5' RACE reads, holding one entry per CDR3 protein. The table has around 130,000 distinct CDR3 sequences, roughly 7.3% seen once. The sample comprised blood, either unsorted or a sorted T cell fraction (not recorded which). These TCRs come from a male donor with ankylosing spondylitis or in good health (not recorded which). Each CDR3 is given with its conserved first and last residue. A D gene is named only where the DNA matches it firmly. Where a row states a size, it is once, few, many or the class of an expanded clone; other rows omit it.

d_call j_call clone_size v_call cdr3_nt cdr3_aa
TRBD1 TRBJ1-5 many TRBV6-1 TGTGCCAGCAACCCAGGGGGCAGGCAGCCCCAGCATTTT CASNPGGRQPQHF
NA TRBJ2-5 many TRBV5-1 TGCGCCAGCAGCTTGGCCCCGGCCGAGATAAGACAAGAGACCCAGTACTTC CASSLAPAEIRQETQYF
NA TRBJ2-4 many TRBV4-1 TGCGCCAGCAGCCCACTCGGGTTAGCCAAAAACATTCAGTACTTC CASSPLGLAKNIQYF
TRBD1 TRBJ1-4 many TRBV6-1 TGTGCCAGCAGTCGGACAGGCAATAATGAAAAACTGTTTTTT CASSRTGNNEKLFF
TRBD1 TRBJ1-2 few TRBV7-2 TGTGCCAGCAGCCTACAGACAGGGGGCTATGGCTACACCTTC CASSLQTGGYGYTF
NA TRBJ1-4 many TRBV12-3/TRBV12-4 TGTGCCAGCAGTTTTCGGTATATAACAGGAGAAGGTACAACGCTGTTTTTT CASSFRYITGEGTTLFF
TRBD1 TRBJ1-1 many TRBV5-1 TGCGCCAGCAGCTTCCTTTCCGGGACAGGGGAGATGAACACTGAAGCTTTCTTT CASSFLSGTGEMNTEAFF
TRBD1 TRBJ2-5 NA TRBV7-9 TGTGCCAGCAGCTTCCAGGGGGACCAAGAGACCCAGTACTTC CASSFQGDQETQYF
TRBD2 TRBJ2-1 many TRBV11-2 TGTGCCAGCAGCTCACCGACTAGCGGGGGGGCCTGGCGTGAGCAGTTCTTC CASSSPTSGGAWREQFF
NA TRBJ1-6 few TRBV12-3/TRBV12-4 TGTGCCAGCAGTTTAGTGGGAGGGGATAATTCACCCCTCCACTTT CASSLVGGDNSPLHF
TRBD2 TRBJ2-3 few TRBV20-1 TGCTGTGCTAGAGATCGAGCAAAGCGGGGACGCACAGATACGCAGTATTTT CCARDRAKRGRTDTQYF
TRBD2 TRBJ2-1 many TRBV7-9 TGTGCCAGCAGCTTACATGGACTAGCGGGGGGCGAGCAGTTCTTC CASSLHGLAGGEQFF
TRBD2 TRBJ2-1 many TRBV20-1 TGCAGTGCTCCCGGACTAGCGGGAGGTAGGAGCTCCTACAATGAGCAGTTCTTC CSAPGLAGGRSSYNEQFF
TRBD1 TRBJ1-2 NA TRBV10-3 TGTGCCATCAGTACGTACGCGGGACAGGGGAATGGCTACACCTTC CAISTYAGQGNGYTF
NA TRBJ2-5 NA TRBV7-8 TGTGCCAGCAGCCCCTCGGTGGAAGAGACCCAGTACTTC CASSPSVEETQYF
NA TRBJ2-7 NA TRBV7-9 TGTGCCAGCGGTATTAGCCCGGGGGTCCACGAGCAGTACTTC CASGISPGVHEQYF
TRBD1 TRBJ2-7 many TRBV20-1 TGCAGTGCTAGCCGCCGGGACAGGGGCTCCTACGAGCAGTACTTC CSASRRDRGSYEQYF
NA TRBJ2-6 many TRBV6-5 TGTGCCAGCAGTTCCTTCGGGTCGTCTATTCGCTCTGGGGCCAACGTCCTGACTTTC CASSSFGSSIRSGANVLTF
NA TRBJ2-3 many TRBV5-1 TGCGCCAGCAGCTTTGGGGAAACCACAGATACGCAGTATTTT CASSFGETTDTQYF
NA TRBJ2-7 NA TRBV3-1 TGTGCCAGCAGCCAAGGACGGGTCATCTACGAGCAGTACTTC CASSQGRVIYEQYF
TRBD2 TRBJ2-3 many TRBV3-1 TGTGCCAGCAGCCAGGCAGCGGGGGGGACAGATACGCAGTATTTT CASSQAAGGTDTQYF
NA TRBJ2-2 many TRBV16 TGTGCCAGCAGCTCCCTATTGGCAGGAGTCAACACCGGGGAGCTGTTTTTT CASSSLLAGVNTGELFF
TRBD1 TRBJ1-2 NA TRBV12-3/TRBV12-4 TGTGCCAGCAGCGCCGACAGGGTGTATGGCTACACCTTC CASSADRVYGYTF
TRBD2 TRBJ2-7 many TRBV4-1 TGCGCCAGCAGCCCTACCCCCGGGACTAGCGGATACTACGAGCAGTACTTC CASSPTPGTSGYYEQYF
TRBD2 TRBJ2-2 many TRBV11-2 TGTGCCAGCAGCCTAGGACTAGCGGGGGATATGCAGTCCGGGGAGCTGTTTTTT CASSLGLAGDMQSGELFF
NA TRBJ2-1 many TRBV5-1 TGCGCCAGCAGCCGGGGACCCAGCGGAGATGAGCAGTTCTTC CASSRGPSGDEQFF
NA TRBJ1-4 many TRBV29-1 TGCAGCGTCGCAGGGAAGGGGGGTGAAAAACTGTTTTTT CSVAGKGGEKLFF
NA TRBJ2-7 many TRBV10-3 TGTGCCATCAGTGTATATCGCAGGGAGACCGAGCAGTACTTC CAISVYRRETEQYF
NA TRBJ2-5 many TRBV29-1 TGCAGCGTTGCGTTCGGGGAGACCCAGTACTTC CSVAFGETQYF
NA TRBJ1-1 many TRBV5-1 TGCGCCAGCAGCCTAGAGACCGGGACGGTTAACACTGAAGCTTTCTTT CASSLETGTVNTEAFF
NA TRBJ2-2 many TRBV18 TGTGCCAGCTCACCACCGATGAACACCGGGGAGCTGTTTTTT CASSPPMNTGELFF
TRBD1 TRBJ2-7 few TRBV28 TGTGCCAGCACACTGTCCCGGGACAGCTCCTACGAGCAGTACTTC CASTLSRDSSYEQYF
TRBD1 TRBJ2-1 many TRBV27 TGTGCCAGCAGTTCCCTCTCGCGGACAGGGTCGTTCGATGAGCAGTTCTTC CASSSLSRTGSFDEQFF
NA TRBJ2-1 many TRBV20-1 TGCAGTGCTAGAGATCCGGCCAGGGTTGGTGAGCAGTTCTTC CSARDPARVGEQFF
NA TRBJ2-1 many TRBV25-1 TGTGCCAGCAGTACGGACAGTTACAATGAGCAGTTCTTC CASSTDSYNEQFF
NA TRBJ2-3 many TRBV7-6 TGTGCCAGCAGCTTACAGGGAAACACAGATACGCAGTATTTT CASSLQGNTDTQYF